The sequence of this T cell receptor (beta chain) was determined in a study of blood T cells in healthy people across ages. Worth noting for this clonotype: The antigen remains unidentified.

The authors drew ten milliliters of peripheral blood from each donor. Trimming at V came to 5 bases and at J to 8 bases, leaving 9 bases not matched to a gene. This CDR3 spans 15 amino acids. Regarding the study as a whole: Whereas aged donors had fewer naive CD4+ cells, long-lived donors had more of them and higher diversity.

Using a J-beta primer mix together with a sample-barcoded 5' primer, a second PCR was run for roughly 6 to 12 cycles. One entry per CDR3 protein results from TCRdb running MiXCR on the 5' RACE reads. This sample has approximately 730,000 distinct CDR3 sequences, with about 53% found just once. The sequenced sample was blood. This clonotype originated in a man older than 75 in good health. V is TRBV12-3 or TRBV12-4 and J is TRBJ2-1; 10 bases are shared with TRBD1. The CDR3 DNA follows: TGTGCCAGCAGTACTCCGGGACAGGGGAGGGATGAGCAGTTCTTC. Protein sequence: CASSTPGQGRDEQFF.